What follows are 22 T cell receptor beta chains derived from one specimen sequenced in a study of blood T cell repertoires in COVID-19. The assay was immunoSEQ multiplex PCR, and TCRdb's table has in-frame clones only and misses some. The sample carries about 200,000 clones, 70% to 90% recorded once. Sequencing was carried out using peripheral blood. These receptors were taken from a man aged 50-60 years with COVID-19, enrolled during active disease.

The chain uses TRBV12-3 or TRBV12-4 and TRBJ2-1; no definite D call. This CDR3 has 12 amino acids. V was pared by 2 bases and J by 9 bases, with 8 bases between. This CDR3 reads CASSLIPGEQFF. CDR3 sequence (DNA): TGTGCCAGCAGTTTAATCCCGGGTGAGCAGTTCTTC.

This clone came up a few times. V gene TRBV5-4 combines with J gene TRBJ1-2; D possibly corresponds to TRBD1 (5 bases). Germline V gene lookup returns CDR1 SGHNT and CDR2 YYREEE (reference sequence). CDR3 length: 16 residues. V dropped 0 bases and J dropped 4 bases, with 16 bases sitting between them. The CDR3 DNA follows: TGTGCCAGCAGCTTGGCGCAGGGTTGGGTTAGCTATGGCTACACCTTC. Amino acid sequence: CASSLAQGWVSYGYTF.

The chain links TRBV5-6 to TRBJ2-3, with 9 bases aligning to TRBD2. The CDR3 contains 16 residues. The germline gives CDR1 SGHDT, CDR2 YYEEEE. Trimming removed 0 bases from V and 1 base from J; junction bases left unmatched: 3. CDR3 DNA sequence: TGTGCCAGCAGCTTGGCGGCTAGCGGGGGCACAGATACGCAGTATTTT. As protein: CASSLAASGGTDTQYF.

This chain uses TRBV18 with TRBJ1-3; 8 bases map to TRBD1. This CDR3 spans 14 amino acids. Losses at the gene ends were 6 bases for V and 5 bases for J; bases not matched to a gene: 6. Germline CDR1 KGHSH, CDR2 LQKENI. The CDR3 sequence is CASSTDRVRNTIYF. CDR3 sequence (DNA): TGTGCCAGCTCCACGGACAGGGTTCGAAACACCATATATTTT.

This chain links TRBV29-1 with TRBJ2-1, with no clear D. V lost 5 bases to trimming and J lost 4 bases, with 21 bases between them. CDR3 length equals 16 residues. Germline V gene lookup returns CDR1 SQVTM and CDR2 ANQGSEA. For the CDR3, the DNA is TGCAGCGTTATAGGTGCGGCGCCGCCCGTTTACAATGAGCAGTTCTTC. This translates into CSVIGAAPPVYNEQFF.

This chain links TRBV5-1 with TRBJ2-7, with a weak D call TRBD2 (5 bases). CDR3 length: 13 residues. The V and J ends lost 1 base and 0 bases respectively, with 5 bases between them. The germline gives CDR1 SGHRS, CDR2 YFSETQ. CDR3 sequence (DNA): TGCGCCAGCAGCTTGACTAGCTCCTACGAGCAGTACTTC. Amino acids: CASSLTSSYEQYF. Full variable domain (rest looked up from reference TRBV5-1 and TRBJ2-7): KAGVTQTPRYLIKTRGQQVTLSCSPISGHRSVSWYQQTPGQGLQFLFEYFSETQRNKGNFPGRFSGRQFSNSRSEMNVSTLELGDSALYLCASSLTSSYEQYFGPGTRLTVT.

The chain is built from TRBV28 and TRBJ2-1, with TRBD1 matching over 7 bases. V shed 6 bases and J 4 bases; nucleotides not matched to a gene: 3. The CDR3 spans 13 residues. Germline V gives CDR1 MDHEN, CDR2 SYDVKM. For the CDR3, the DNA is TGTGCCAGCAGCGGGACAGTATACAATGAGCAGTTCTTC. This encodes CASSGTVYNEQFF.

This clone occurred once. The rearrangement uses TRBV6-2 or TRBV6-3 and TRBJ2-7; D unclear. Trimming shortened V by 6 bases and J by 7 bases, and 16 bases separated the two germline ends. In germline, CDR1 is MNHEY, CDR2 SVGEGT. The CDR3 has 13 residues. CDR3 DNA sequence: TGTGCCAGCAGCCCACCAGGAATCTGGGAGCAGTACTTC. This encodes CASSPPGIWEQYF.

This rearrangement joins TRBV5-1 to TRBJ2-2; TRBD2 aligns across 10 bases. Germline V lookup: CDR1 SGHRS, CDR2 YFSETQ. This CDR3 is 17 amino acids long. The trim removed 4 bases at V and 6 bases at J, leaving 12 bases unmatched. The DNA of the CDR3 is TGCGCCAGCAGCGGCGCTAGCGGGGGAATGTTTGCCGGGGAGCTGTTTTTT. It yields the protein CASSGASGGMFAGELFF.

The CDR3 sequence is CASSLGQAYTGELFF. CDR3 bases: TGCGCCAGCAGCCTCGGACAGGCGTACACCGGGGAGCTGTTTTTT. The chain has TRBV5-1 and TRBJ2-2; TRBD1 matches at 7 bases. The V and J ends lost 4 bases and 3 bases, in that order; junction bases with no gene match: 6. The CDR3 consists of 15 residues. Germline V gene data show CDR1 as SGHRS and CDR2 as YFSETQ.

The chain uses TRBV27 and TRBJ1-5; 7 bases are shared with TRBD1. V was pared by 2 bases and J by 4 bases, with 2 bases of the junction left unmatched. The CDR3 sequence is 14 residues long. In germline, CDR1 is MNHEY, CDR2 SMNVEV (reference sequence). The DNA for the CDR3 is TGTGCCAGCAGTTTACGGACAGGAAATCAGCCCCAGCATTTT. It yields the protein CASSLRTGNQPQHF.

J is TRBJ2-7 and V is TRBV27, with 9 positions matching TRBD1. The CDR3 is made up of 13 amino acids. CDR1 and CDR2 (germline): MNHEY, SMNVEV (reference sequence). V was clipped by 6 bases and J by 6 bases; unmatched bases: 6. CDR3 region: CASRGQGRGEQYF. The CDR3 bases are TGTGCCAGCAGGGGACAGGGAAGAGGCGAGCAGTACTTC.

Details on this clone: This sample includes further DNA sequences coding for the same CDR3. The V gene is TRBV7-2, the J gene TRBJ2-7; D gene ambiguous. The CDR3 is 12 residues long. Germline CDR1 reads SGHTA; CDR2 reads FQGNSA. V lost 4 bases to trimming and J lost 2 bases, with 6 bases between them. CDR3 DNA sequence: TGTGCCAGCAGCTCCTCCCCCTACGAGCAGTACTTC. Translation: CASSSSPYEQYF.

The rearrangement joins TRBV6-2 or TRBV6-3 to TRBJ2-5; 8 nucleotides match TRBD2. This CDR3 region has 17 residues. J was trimmed by 5 bases and V by 5 bases; bases with no gene match: 16. CDR1 MNHEY and CDR2 SVGEGT come from the germline V gene. The CDR3 nucleotides are TGTGCCAGCAGTCCAGGGGAAAGCGGGGGTAGATTGGAGACCCAGTACTTC. It specifies CASSPGESGGRLETQYF.

The V and J genes are TRBV7-2 and TRBJ2-7, with 9 bases that match TRBD1. The trim removed 3 bases at V and 4 bases at J, leaving 4 bases unmatched. CDR1 is SGHTA, CDR2 FQGNSA, per germline. This CDR3 is built from 14 residues. CDR3 protein: CASSFPGQGYEQYF. The CDR3 region has the DNA TGTGCCAGCAGCTTCCCGGGACAGGGATACGAGCAGTACTTC.

The genes are TRBV10-3 and TRBJ1-4, with D perhaps matching TRBD1 (6 bases). The germline V gene has CDR1 ENHRY and CDR2 SYGVKD. V was cut by 6 bases and J by 4 bases, with 9 bases left in between. The CDR3 has 13 residues. The CDR3 here is CAIRDRNNEKLFF. CDR3 sequence (DNA): TGTGCCATCAGGGACAGAAATAATGAAAAACTGTTTTTT.

The J gene is TRBJ2-1, the V gene TRBV27, with 9 nucleotides matching TRBD1. There are 15 residues in the CDR3. Germline CDR1 reads MNHEY; CDR2 reads SMNVEV (reference sequence). V trimming: 3 bases; J trimming: 1 base; junction bases outside the gene matches: 1. CDR3 coding DNA: TGTGCCAGCAGTTTGGGACAGGGTTCCTACAATGAGCAGTTCTTC. It translates to CASSLGQGSYNEQFF.

The chain employs TRBV7-2 and TRBJ1-2; D might be TRBD1 (6 bases). The V and J ends lost 4 bases and 6 bases respectively, with 18 bases between them. From germline, CDR1 is SGHTA and CDR2 FQGNSA. The CDR3 spans 15 residues. The CDR3 coding sequence is TGTGCCAGCAGCTCCCGTAAGGGGGTTGTAAATGGCTACACCTTC. Residues: CASSSRKGVVNGYTF. Using reference TRBV7-2 and TRBJ1-2 for the parts outside the CDR3, the full variable domain is GAGVSQSPSNKVTEKGKDVELRCDPISGHTALYWYRQSLGQGLEFLIYFQGNSAPDKSGLPSDRFSAERTGGSVSTLTIQRTQQEDSAVYLCASSSRKGVVNGYTFGSGTRLTVV.

This clone was seen just once. The chain links TRBV7-6 to TRBJ1-2; 7 positions agree with TRBD1. CDR3 length: 15 amino acids. Trimming at V came to 2 bases and at J to 0 bases, leaving 3 bases not matched to a gene. The germline CDR1 and CDR2 sequences are SGHVS and FNYEAQ. The CDR3 is CASSLSTGANYGYTF. The CDR3 coding sequence is TGTGCCAGCAGCTTAAGTACAGGGGCTAACTATGGCTACACCTTC.

This clone was detected only a few times. The chain uses TRBV30 and TRBJ2-7; TRBD2 might be the D (6 bases). Per germline, CDR1 GTSNPN and CDR2 SVGIG (reference sequence). The CDR3 length is 13 residues. With 7 bases removed from V and 2 bases from J, the gap between germline ends came to 15 bases. The CDR3 spells CALNPRETYEQYF. The CDR3, as DNA: TGTGCCTTAAACCCCCGGGAGACCTACGAGCAGTACTTC. The full variable domain, completed using reference TRBV30 and TRBJ2-7, is SQTIHQWPATLVQPVGSPLSLECTVEGTSNPNLYWYRQAAGRGLQLLFYSVGIGQISSEVPQNLSASRPQDRQFILSSKKLLLSDSGFYLCALNPRETYEQYFGPGTRLTVT.

The chain is built from TRBV15 and TRBJ1-4; D is uncertain. Trimming removed 0 bases at V and 8 bases at J, with 4 bases between. CDR1 and CDR2 (germline): LNHNV, YYDKDF (reference sequence). The CDR3 is 12 residues long. This CDR3 reads CATSRDEEKLFF. CDR3 DNA sequence: TGTGCCACCAGCAGAGATGAGGAAAAACTGTTTTTT.

The V and J genes are TRBV6-5 and TRBJ2-7; the D is unclear. The CDR3 consists of 12 residues. V lost 4 bases, J lost 4 bases, and 8 bases lay in between. CDR1 MNHEY and CDR2 SVGAGI come from the germline V gene. The CDR3 DNA reads as TGTGCCAGCAGTTCAGACTGGTACGAGCAGTACTTC. It codes for CASSSDWYEQYF.